These T cell receptor beta chains were read from a single sample in a study of CD4 T cells in relation to SARS-CoV-2 and coronaviruses. Data came from immunoSEQ multiplex PCR; TCRdb stores just in-frame clones and leaves some out. The sample has over 15,000 clones; over 60% are singletons. No antigen is known for these receptors. The specimen sequenced was CD4+ T cells from PBMCs, cultured in vitro. These receptors were collected from a human donor in good health. Both conserved end residues are trimmed from each CDR3. Each record gives: clone size, V gene, J gene, CDR3 protein. Where a row states a size, it is once, few, many or the class of an expanded clone; other rows omit it.

clone_size: -
v_call: TRBV24-1
j_call: TRBJ2-3
cdr3_aa: ATSDETSGRATDTQY

clone_size: -
v_call: TRBV18
j_call: TRBJ2-5
cdr3_aa: ASSPPSSPETQY

clone_size: -
v_call: TRBV6-5
j_call: TRBJ2-3
cdr3_aa: ASIPGGRTDTQY

clone_size: -
v_call: TRBV18
j_call: TRBJ2-1
cdr3_aa: ASSPPGLAGSGEQF

clone_size: -
v_call: TRBV24-1
j_call: TRBJ2-2
cdr3_aa: ATSTSPGGSGTYTGELF

clone_size: -
v_call: TRBV6-5
j_call: TRBJ2-3
cdr3_aa: AIRGTATVDTQY

clone_size: -
v_call: TRBV30
j_call: TRBJ1-1
cdr3_aa: AWSHRGRDTEAF

clone_size: -
v_call: TRBV5-1
j_call: TRBJ2-3
cdr3_aa: ASSPTDDSTDTQY

clone_size: -
v_call: TRBV6-6
j_call: TRBJ2-4
cdr3_aa: ASKPLELGIQY

clone_size: -
v_call: TRBV5-1
j_call: TRBJ2-3
cdr3_aa: ASSSEGAFTDTQY

clone_size: -
v_call: TRBV5-1
j_call: TRBJ2-2
cdr3_aa: ASSLVAQGAGTGELF

clone_size: -
v_call: TRBV23-1
j_call: TRBJ1-6
cdr3_aa: ASSGIGTVNSPLH

clone_size: -
v_call: TRBV21-1
j_call: TRBJ2-5
cdr3_aa: ASNPRSWETQY

clone_size: -
v_call: TRBV15
j_call: TRBJ1-1
cdr3_aa: ATSRDFGVNKEAF

clone_size: -
v_call: TRBV19
j_call: TRBJ2-7
cdr3_aa: ASSTRGRGYEQY

clone_size: few
v_call: TRBV29-1
j_call: TRBJ2-7
cdr3_aa: SVAWGRGPLYEQY

clone_size: -
v_call: TRBV3-1/TRBV3-2
j_call: TRBJ2-7
cdr3_aa: ASSQDLSGSEQY

clone_size: -
v_call: TRBV7-3
j_call: TRBJ2-1
cdr3_aa: ASSLYPVTSGPSDEQF

clone_size: -
v_call: TRBV10-3
j_call: TRBJ1-1
cdr3_aa: AISGQTMNTEAF

clone_size: -
v_call: TRBV3-1/TRBV3-2
j_call: TRBJ2-4
cdr3_aa: ASSQGLAKNIQY

clone_size: once
v_call: TRBV21-1
j_call: TRBJ2-5
cdr3_aa: ASRMSENETQY

clone_size: -
v_call: TRBV14
j_call: TRBJ1-1
cdr3_aa: ASSQGGGPQNTEAF

clone_size: -
v_call: TRBV10-3
j_call: TRBJ1-2
cdr3_aa: AISDLADRVHGYT

clone_size: -
v_call: TRBV5-8
j_call: TRBJ1-3
cdr3_aa: ASSLAPTDTIY

clone_size: -
v_call: TRBV5-6
j_call: TRBJ1-3
cdr3_aa: ASSFASSGNTIY

clone_size: once
v_call: TRBV7-8
j_call: TRBJ2-3
cdr3_aa: ASSLGRGGLGTDTQY

clone_size: -
v_call: TRBV11-3
j_call: TRBJ2-3
cdr3_aa: ASSLRILAGGLDTQY

clone_size: -
v_call: TRBV27
j_call: TRBJ1-5
cdr3_aa: ASSLSPNQPQH

clone_size: -
v_call: TRBV19
j_call: TRBJ1-1
cdr3_aa: ASTEGTVLAF

clone_size: -
v_call: TRBV19
j_call: TRBJ2-5
cdr3_aa: ASSITTGETQY

clone_size: -
v_call: TRBV6-5
j_call: TRBJ2-1
cdr3_aa: ASSRGVSSYNEQF

clone_size: -
v_call: TRBV5-8
j_call: TRBJ2-1
cdr3_aa: ASSLGSRDRGFRQF

clone_size: -
v_call: TRBV30
j_call: TRBJ2-3
cdr3_aa: AFDRDWTQY

clone_size: few
v_call: TRBV19
j_call: TRBJ2-1
cdr3_aa: ASSTLTSVQSYNEQF

clone_size: -
v_call: TRBV5-1
j_call: TRBJ1-4
cdr3_aa: ASSLSSGVGEKLF

clone_size: -
v_call: TRBV5-4
j_call: TRBJ1-1
cdr3_aa: ASSLRQGLNTEAF

clone_size: few
v_call: TRBV3-1/TRBV3-2
j_call: TRBJ2-3
cdr3_aa: ASSRGTSGMTDTQY

clone_size: -
v_call: TRBV10-3
j_call: TRBJ1-1
cdr3_aa: AISDREDGTEAF

clone_size: -
v_call: TRBV19
j_call: TRBJ2-1
cdr3_aa: ASSGTGGYDNEQF

clone_size: -
v_call: TRBV6-1
j_call: TRBJ2-5
cdr3_aa: ASSGGLAGQGETQY

clone_size: -
v_call: TRBV7-3
j_call: TRBJ2-5
cdr3_aa: ASKGAGETQY

clone_size: -
v_call: TRBV19
j_call: TRBJ2-2
cdr3_aa: ASIQGQIGRYELF

clone_size: -
v_call: TRBV10-3
j_call: TRBJ1-2
cdr3_aa: AISGSAFYGYT

clone_size: -
v_call: TRBV12-3/TRBV12-4
j_call: TRBJ2-1
cdr3_aa: ASSSGRANEQF

clone_size: -
v_call: TRBV19
j_call: TRBJ2-1
cdr3_aa: ASSIILGGQGAYNEQF

clone_size: -
v_call: TRBV7-3
j_call: TRBJ2-3
cdr3_aa: ASSLRVGPGATSTDTQY

clone_size: few
v_call: TRBV11-3
j_call: TRBJ1-6
cdr3_aa: ASSSGQDNSPLH

clone_size: once
v_call: TRBV9
j_call: TRBJ2-3
cdr3_aa: ASSSGRYTDTQY

clone_size: -
v_call: TRBV7-9
j_call: TRBJ2-7
cdr3_aa: ALEFGGVAYEQY

clone_size: few
v_call: TRBV6-5
j_call: TRBJ1-5
cdr3_aa: ASSSDSRNQPQH

clone_size: -
v_call: TRBV15
j_call: TRBJ1-1
cdr3_aa: ATSRGAGGYTEAF

clone_size: -
v_call: TRBV15
j_call: TRBJ2-7
cdr3_aa: ATSFSAGAGEQY

clone_size: -
v_call: TRBV28
j_call: TRBJ2-6
cdr3_aa: ASKTSGILSGANVLT